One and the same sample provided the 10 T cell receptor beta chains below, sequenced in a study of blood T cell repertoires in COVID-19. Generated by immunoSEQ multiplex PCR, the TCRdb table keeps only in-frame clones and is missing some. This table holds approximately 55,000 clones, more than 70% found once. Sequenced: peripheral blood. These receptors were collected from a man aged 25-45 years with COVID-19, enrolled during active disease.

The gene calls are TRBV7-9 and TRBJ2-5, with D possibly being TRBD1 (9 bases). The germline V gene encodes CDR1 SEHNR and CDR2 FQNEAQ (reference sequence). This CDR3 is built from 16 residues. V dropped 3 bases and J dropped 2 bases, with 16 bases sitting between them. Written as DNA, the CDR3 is TGTGCCAGCAGCTTGCGGGGGGACAGGGCACAAGAGACCCAGTACTTC. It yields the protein CASSLRGDRAQETQYF.

CDR3 sequence: CASSESKTPYNSPLHF. Here the CDR3 DNA reads TGCGCCAGCAGTGAGTCGAAGACACCCTATAATTCACCCCTCCACTTT. The chain is built from TRBV10-1 and TRBJ1-6; D not resolved. This CDR3 region has 16 residues. The V and J ends lost 0 bases and 2 bases respectively, with 8 bases between them. Per the germline V gene, CDR1 is WNHNN and CDR2 is SYGVQD (reference sequence).

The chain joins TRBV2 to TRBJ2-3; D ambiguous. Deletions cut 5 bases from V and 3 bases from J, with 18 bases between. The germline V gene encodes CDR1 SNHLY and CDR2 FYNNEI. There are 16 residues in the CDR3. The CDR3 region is CASSTLNTFSTDTQYF. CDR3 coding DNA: TGTGCCAGCAGTACACTAAACACCTTCTCGACAGATACGCAGTATTTT.

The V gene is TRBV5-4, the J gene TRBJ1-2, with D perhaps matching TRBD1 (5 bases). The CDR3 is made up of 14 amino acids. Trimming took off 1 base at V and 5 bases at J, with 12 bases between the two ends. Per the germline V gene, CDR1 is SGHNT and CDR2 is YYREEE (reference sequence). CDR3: CASSLTGQGYGYTF. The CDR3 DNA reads TGTGCCAGCAGCTTGACAGGACAAGGGTATGGCTACACCTTC.

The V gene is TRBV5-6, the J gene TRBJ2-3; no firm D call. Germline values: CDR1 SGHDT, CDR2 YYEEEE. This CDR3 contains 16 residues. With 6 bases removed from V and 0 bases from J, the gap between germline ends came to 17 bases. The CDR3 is CASTIDFLRSTDTQYF. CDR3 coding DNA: TGTGCCAGCACCATCGACTTTTTGAGGAGCACAGATACGCAGTATTTT.

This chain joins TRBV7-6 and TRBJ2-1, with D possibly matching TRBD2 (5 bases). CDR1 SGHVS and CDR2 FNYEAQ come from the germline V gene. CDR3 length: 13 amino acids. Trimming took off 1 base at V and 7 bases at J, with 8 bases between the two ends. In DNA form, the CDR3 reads TGTGCCAGCAGCTTAGTGACGGGGAATGAGCAGTTCTTC. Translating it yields CASSLVTGNEQFF. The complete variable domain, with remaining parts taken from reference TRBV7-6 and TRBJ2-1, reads GAGVSQSPRYKVTKRGQDVALRCDPISGHVSLYWYRQALGQGPEFLTYFNYEAQQDKSGLPNDRFSAERPEGSISTLTIQRTEQRDSAMYRCASSLVTGNEQFFGPGTRLTVL.

CDR3 sequence reads: CASSFMTGPMNTEAFF. CDR3 nucleotides: TGTGCCAGCAGTTTTATGACAGGGCCCATGAACACTGAAGCTTTCTTT. The chain combines TRBV28 with TRBJ1-1; 7 nucleotides agree with TRBD1. Losses at the gene ends were 3 bases for V and 0 bases for J; bases not matched to a gene: 7. This CDR3 comprises 16 residues. Germline V gene sequence: CDR1 MDHEN, CDR2 SYDVKM.

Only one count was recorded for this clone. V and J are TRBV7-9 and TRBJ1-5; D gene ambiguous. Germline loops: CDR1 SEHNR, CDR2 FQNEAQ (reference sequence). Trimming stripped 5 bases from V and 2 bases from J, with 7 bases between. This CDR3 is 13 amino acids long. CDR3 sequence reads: CASSPFGNQPQHF. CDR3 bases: TGTGCCAGCAGCCCTTTCGGCAATCAGCCCCAGCATTTT.

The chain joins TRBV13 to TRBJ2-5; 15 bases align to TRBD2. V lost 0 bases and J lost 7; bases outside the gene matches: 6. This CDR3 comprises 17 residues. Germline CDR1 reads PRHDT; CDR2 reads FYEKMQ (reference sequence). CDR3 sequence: CASSLGGTSGGPVTQYF. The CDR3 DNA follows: TGTGCCAGCAGCTTAGGCGGGACTAGCGGGGGGCCAGTGACCCAGTACTTC.

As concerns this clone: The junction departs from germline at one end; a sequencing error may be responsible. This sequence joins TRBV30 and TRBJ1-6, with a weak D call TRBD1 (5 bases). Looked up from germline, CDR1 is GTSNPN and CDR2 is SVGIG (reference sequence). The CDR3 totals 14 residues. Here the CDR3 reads CARSVAGSDSPLHF. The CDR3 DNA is TGTGCCCGGAGTGTGGCAGGGTCGGATTCACCCCTCCACTTT. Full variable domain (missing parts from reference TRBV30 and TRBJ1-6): SQTIHQWPATLVQPVGSPLSLECTVEGTSNPNLYWYRQAAGRGLQLLFYSVGIGQISSEVPQNLSASRPQDRQFILSSKKLLLSDSGFYLCARSVAGSDSPLHFGNGTRLTVT.